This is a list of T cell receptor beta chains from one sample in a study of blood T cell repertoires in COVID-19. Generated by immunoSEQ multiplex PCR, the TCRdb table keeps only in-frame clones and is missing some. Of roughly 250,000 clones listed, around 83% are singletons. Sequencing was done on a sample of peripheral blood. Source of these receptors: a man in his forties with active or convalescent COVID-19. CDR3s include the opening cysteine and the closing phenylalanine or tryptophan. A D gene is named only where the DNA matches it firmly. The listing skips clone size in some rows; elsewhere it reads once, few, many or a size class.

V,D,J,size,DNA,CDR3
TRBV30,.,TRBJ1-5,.,TGTGCCTGGAGTGTATTCGATCAGCCCCAGCATTTT,CAWSVFDQPQHF
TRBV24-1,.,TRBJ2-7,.,TGTGCCACCGCCTCCTCACAAGCCTACGAGCAGTACTTC,CATASSQAYEQYF
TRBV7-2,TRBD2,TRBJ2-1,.,TGTGCCAGCAGCCTGAACCGACTAGCGGGGCCCCCAGGTGAGCAGTTCTTC,CASSLNRLAGPPGEQFF
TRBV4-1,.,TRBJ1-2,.,TGCGCCAGCAGCCAAGGGGTGAGGACCTTCGGGGGGGCCAACTATGGCTACACCTTC,CASSQGVRTFGGANYGYTF
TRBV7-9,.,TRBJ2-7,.,TGTGCCAGCAGCTTTCCGGGACAAGACCTACGAGTGCAGTACTTC,CASSFPGQDLRVQYF
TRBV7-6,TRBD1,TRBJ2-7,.,TGTGCCAGCAGCCGGGACAGGGGAGACTCCTACGAGCAGTACTTC,CASSRDRGDSYEQYF
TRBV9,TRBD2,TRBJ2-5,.,TGTGCCAGCAGCAGGTCCCGGACTAGCGGGGGGGTAGGGACCCAGTACTTC,CASSRSRTSGGVGTQYF
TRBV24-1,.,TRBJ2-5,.,TGTGCCACCCCCGGCAGACTACAAGAGACCCAGTACTTC,CATPGRLQETQYF
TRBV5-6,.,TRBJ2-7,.,TGTGCCAGCAGCTTGTGGGGATCTCGGCGCGGGGTACAGTACTTC,CASSLWGSRRGVQYF
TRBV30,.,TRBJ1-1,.,TGTGCCTCGGGGCGTCCCACTGAAGCTTTCTTT,CASGRPTEAFF
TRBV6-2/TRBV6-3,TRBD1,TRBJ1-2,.,TGTGCCAGCAGCCCACGCCCCGGGACAGGGAGCTACACCTTC,CASSPRPGTGSYTF
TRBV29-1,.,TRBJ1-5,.,TGCAGCGTGGGGGGGGGCTTTAGCAATCAGCCCCAGCATTTT,CSVGGGFSNQPQHF
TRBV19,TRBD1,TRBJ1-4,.,TGTGCCAGTGCGGGACAGGGTGGGGAAAAACTGTTTTTT,CASAGQGGEKLFF
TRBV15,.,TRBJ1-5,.,TGTGCCACCAGCAGGCGGGGGGCAGTGTCGGGTCAGCCCCAGCATTTT,CATSRRGAVSGQPQHF
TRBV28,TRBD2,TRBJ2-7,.,TGTGCCAGCACCCCGGGGGGGCGGTCCGGAGAAGAGCAGTACTTC,CASTPGGRSGEEQYF
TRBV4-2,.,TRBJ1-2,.,TGTGCCAGCAGCCAAGACGCAGATATTAACTATGGCTACACCTTC,CASSQDADINYGYTF
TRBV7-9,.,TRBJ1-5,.,TGTGCCAGCAGCTTACGAGGGGGTGGTCAGCCCCAGCATTTT,CASSLRGGGQPQHF
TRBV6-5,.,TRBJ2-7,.,TGTGCCAGCATGAAGAGTTTATTCCCCTACGAGCAGTACTTC,CASMKSLFPYEQYF
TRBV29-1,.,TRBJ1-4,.,TGCAGCGTTGCAGGGATTACGGCAACTAATGAAAAACTGTTTTTT,CSVAGITATNEKLFF
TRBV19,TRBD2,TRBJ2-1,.,TGTGCCAGTAGAGCAGCGGGGCCGTACAATGAGCAGTTCTTC,CASRAAGPYNEQFF
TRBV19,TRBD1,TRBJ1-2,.,TGTGCCAGTAGTACCGGGACAGGGGGCTTGGGTGGCTACACCTTC,CASSTGTGGLGGYTF
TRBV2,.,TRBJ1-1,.,TGTGCCAGCAGTGGGCTGACATTCGGAGCTTTCTTT,CASSGLTFGAFF
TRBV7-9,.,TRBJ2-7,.,TGTGCCAGCAGCTTACGAGGCTACGAGCAGTACTTC,CASSLRGYEQYF
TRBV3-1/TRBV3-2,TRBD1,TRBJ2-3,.,TGTGCCAGCAGCCCGACAGGGAGCATGGGAGATACGCAGTATTTT,CASSPTGSMGDTQYF
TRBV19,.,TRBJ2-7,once,TGTGCCAGTAGTCCGGGACTTACCTACGAGCAGTACTTC,CASSPGLTYEQYF
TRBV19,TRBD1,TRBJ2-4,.,TGTGCCAGTAGGACAGGGACCTTCCAAGGAAACATTCAGTACTTC,CASRTGTFQGNIQYF
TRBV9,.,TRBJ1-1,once,TGTGCCAGCAGCCCGTCGATTTTCAGGGTCGGCACTGAAGCTTTCTTT,CASSPSIFRVGTEAFF
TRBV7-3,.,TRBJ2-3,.,TGTGCCAGCAGCCTTACCCAGGACTTTCCCCAGTATTTT,CASSLTQDFPQYF
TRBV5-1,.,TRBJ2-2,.,TGCGCCAGCAGCCCCCGCGACTACACCGGGGAGCTGTTTTTT,CASSPRDYTGELFF
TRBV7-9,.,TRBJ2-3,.,TGTGCCAGCAGCTTAGCAACAAGCACAGATACGCAGTATTTT,CASSLATSTDTQYF
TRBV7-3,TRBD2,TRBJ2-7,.,TGTGCCAGCAGCTTAACTAGCGGGGGGGTTTACGAGCAGTACTTC,CASSLTSGGVYEQYF
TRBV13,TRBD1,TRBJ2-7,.,TGTGCCAGCAGCCTGACAGGGGACGAGCAGTACTTC,CASSLTGDEQYF
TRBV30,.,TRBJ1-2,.,TGTGCCTGGAGTGGAGGGGGCTATGGCTACACCTTC,CAWSGGGYGYTF
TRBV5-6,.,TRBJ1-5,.,TGTGCCAGCAGCTTGGTATTCGCCTCTCAGAGGAATCAGCCCCAGCATTTT,CASSLVFASQRNQPQHF
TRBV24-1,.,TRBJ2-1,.,TGTGCCACCAGTGAGGTGCAGGGTGGCTCCTACAATGAGCAGTTCTTC,CATSEVQGGSYNEQFF
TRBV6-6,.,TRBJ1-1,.,TGTGCCAGCAGCCCCAGGGGACTGAACACTGAAGCTTTCTTT,CASSPRGLNTEAFF
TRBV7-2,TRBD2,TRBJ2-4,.,TGTGCCAGCAGCTTATTTGGCGGGGGGCTCGTAGCCAAAAACATTCAGTACTTC,CASSLFGGGLVAKNIQYF
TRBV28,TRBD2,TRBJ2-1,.,TGTGCCAGCACCCCGGCTAGCGGGTTGGATGAGCAGTTCTTC,CASTPASGLDEQFF
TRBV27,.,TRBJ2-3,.,TGTGCCAGCAGTTTATCGTGGGGGGATTCCACAGATACGCAGTATTTT,CASSLSWGDSTDTQYF
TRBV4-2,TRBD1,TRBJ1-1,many,TGTGCCAGCAGCCGGGGGGGACAGGCAAGGACTGAAGCTTTCTTT,CASSRGGQARTEAFF
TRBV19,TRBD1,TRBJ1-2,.,TGTGCCAGTAGTATAGCCAGGGGGGACTATGGCTACACCTTC,CASSIARGDYGYTF
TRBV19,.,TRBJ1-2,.,TGTGCCAGTACCCCCGGACACGGGAGCGGCTACACCTTC,CASTPGHGSGYTF
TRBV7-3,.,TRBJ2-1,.,TGTGCCAGCAGCTCGGTCGCGGGGGCACAACTGGGCCCCTACAATGAGCAGTTCTTC,CASSSVAGAQLGPYNEQFF
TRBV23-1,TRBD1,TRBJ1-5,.,TGCGCCAGCAGCACCCCAGGCGGACAGGACAATCAGCCCCAGCATTTT,CASSTPGGQDNQPQHF
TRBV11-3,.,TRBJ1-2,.,TGTGCCAGCAGCTTAGGAGGGGGATCTAACTATGGCTACACCTTC,CASSLGGGSNYGYTF
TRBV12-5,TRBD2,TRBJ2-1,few,TGTGCTAGTGGCCAATCTTCCGGGACTAGGAAGTTCTTC,CASGQSSGTRKFF
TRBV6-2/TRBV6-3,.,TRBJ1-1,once,TGTGCCAGCAGTTTTACAGATCAGAACACTGAAGCTTTCTTT,CASSFTDQNTEAFF
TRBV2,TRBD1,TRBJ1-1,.,TGTGCCAGCACCCACAGGGGACTGGGCACTGAAGCTTTCTTT,CASTHRGLGTEAFF
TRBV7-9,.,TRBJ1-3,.,TGTGCCAGCAGCTTAAGCGGGGGTTTGGCTGGAAACACCATATATTTT,CASSLSGGLAGNTIYF
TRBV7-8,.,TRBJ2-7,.,TGTGCCAGCAGCGGCAGGTTTTCCTACGAGCAGTACTTC,CASSGRFSYEQYF
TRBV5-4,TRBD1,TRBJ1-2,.,TGTGCCAGCAGCTTACAGGGGGCTAACTATGGCTACACCTTC,CASSLQGANYGYTF